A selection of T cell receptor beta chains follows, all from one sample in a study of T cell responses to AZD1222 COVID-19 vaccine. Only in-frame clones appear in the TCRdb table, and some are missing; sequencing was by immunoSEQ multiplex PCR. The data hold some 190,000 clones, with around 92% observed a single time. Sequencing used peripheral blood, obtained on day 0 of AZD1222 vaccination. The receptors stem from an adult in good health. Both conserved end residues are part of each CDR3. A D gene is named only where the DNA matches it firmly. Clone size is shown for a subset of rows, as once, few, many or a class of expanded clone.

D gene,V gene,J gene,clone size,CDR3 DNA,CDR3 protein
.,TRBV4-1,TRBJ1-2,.,TGCGCCAGCAGCCAAGATGAGGCTTCTAACTATGGCTACACCTTC,CASSQDEASNYGYTF
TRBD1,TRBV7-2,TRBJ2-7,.,TGTGCCAGCAGCTTTGGACAGGGGGAGGTGCAGTACTTC,CASSFGQGEVQYF
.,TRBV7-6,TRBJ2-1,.,TGTGCCAGCAGCTCCTTCAGGGGATCAGGTTACAATGAGCAGTTCTTC,CASSSFRGSGYNEQFF
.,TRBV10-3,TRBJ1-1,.,TGTGCCATCAGTGAGTCGGGCCATGGGGGGACAGCTTTCTTT,CAISESGHGGTAFF
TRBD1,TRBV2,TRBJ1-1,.,TGTGCCAGAAATTCCGGGACAGGGGGCAGCGCTGAAGCTTTCTTT,CARNSGTGGSAEAFF
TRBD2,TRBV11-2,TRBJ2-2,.,TGTGCCAGCAGCCGGACTAGCGGGGGGGCCGGGGAGCTGTTTTTT,CASSRTSGGAGELFF
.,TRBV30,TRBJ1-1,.,TGTGCCTGGAGTCTCACCGCAGGGATTGAGGCTTTCTTT,CAWSLTAGIEAFF
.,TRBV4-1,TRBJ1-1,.,TGCGCCAGCAGCCTAATGATAGGGGGGAACACTGAAGCTTTCTTT,CASSLMIGGNTEAFF
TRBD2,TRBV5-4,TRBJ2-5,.,TGTGCCAGCAGCTCCGGGACTAGCGCGGAGACCCAGTACTTC,CASSSGTSAETQYF
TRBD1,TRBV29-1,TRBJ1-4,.,TGCAGCGTTGCAACAGGGGGCCCTAATGAAAAACTGTTTTTT,CSVATGGPNEKLFF
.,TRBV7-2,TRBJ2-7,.,TGTGCCAGCAGCTTGGTTCAGGACAGATACGACGAGCAGTACTTC,CASSLVQDRYDEQYF
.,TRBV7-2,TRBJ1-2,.,TGTGCCAGCAGCTTAGGGACAGTATATGGCTACACCTTC,CASSLGTVYGYTF
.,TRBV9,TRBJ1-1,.,TGTGCCAGCAGCGCCTTCACTGGGATGAACACTGAAGCTTTCTTT,CASSAFTGMNTEAFF
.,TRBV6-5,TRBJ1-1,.,TGTGCCAGCAGATCGACAGCGAACACTGAAGCTTTCTTT,CASRSTANTEAFF
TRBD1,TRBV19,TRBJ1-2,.,TGTGCCAGTAGTATAGGGGACAGGGGGCGGACCTACACCTTC,CASSIGDRGRTYTF
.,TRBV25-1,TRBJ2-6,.,TGTGCCAGCAGTGATAATCTCTTTAGGGCCAACGTCCTGACTTTC,CASSDNLFRANVLTF
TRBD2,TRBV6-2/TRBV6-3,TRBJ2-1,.,TGTGCCAGCAGCCACTCGGGGACTAGCGGGGACAATGAGCAGTTCTTC,CASSHSGTSGDNEQFF
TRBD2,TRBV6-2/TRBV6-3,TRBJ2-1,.,TGTGCCAGCAGTTTGGGACTAGCGGGGGGTACGTCCTACAATGAGCAGTTCTTC,CASSLGLAGGTSYNEQFF
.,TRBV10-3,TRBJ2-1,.,TGTGCCATCAGTGAGGGCAGTGAGCAGTTCTTC,CAISEGSEQFF
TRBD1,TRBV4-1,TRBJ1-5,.,TGCGCCAGCAGCCGAGGACAGGCCAATCAGCCCCAGCATTTT,CASSRGQANQPQHF
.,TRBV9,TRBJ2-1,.,TGTGCCAGCGGACCAGGGGGGGCCGATTGGTTTGAGCAGTTCTTC,CASGPGGADWFEQFF
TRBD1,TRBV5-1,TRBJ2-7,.,TGCGCCAGCAGCGACCCTACAGGGGCCGACGAGCAGTACTTC,CASSDPTGADEQYF
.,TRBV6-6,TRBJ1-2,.,TGTGCCAGCAGTTACTTTGGGAACTATGGCTACACCTTC,CASSYFGNYGYTF
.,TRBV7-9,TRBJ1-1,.,TGTGCCAGCAGTCTACAGAGAATGAACACTGAAGCTTTCTTT,CASSLQRMNTEAFF
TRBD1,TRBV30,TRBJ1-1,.,TGTGCCTGGAGTGCGACAGGGATCTATGAAGCTTTCTTT,CAWSATGIYEAFF
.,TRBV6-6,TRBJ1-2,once,TGTGCCAGCAGTTACGGGCGACAGCTAAACTATGGCTACACCTTC,CASSYGRQLNYGYTF
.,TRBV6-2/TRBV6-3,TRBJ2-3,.,TGTGCCAGCAGTGTCCCAGATACGCAGTATTTT,CASSVPDTQYF
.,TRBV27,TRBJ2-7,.,TGTGCCAGCAGGCCACAAGGGGCGGGGTGGGCCTACGAGCAGTACTTC,CASRPQGAGWAYEQYF
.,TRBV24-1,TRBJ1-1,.,TGTGCCACCAGTGAGGGGGCCCACCTCCCCCCTGAAGCTTTCTTT,CATSEGAHLPPEAFF
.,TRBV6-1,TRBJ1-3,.,TGTGCCAGCAGTGAATGGGTTTCGGCTTCGGGCACCATATATTTT,CASSEWVSASGTIYF
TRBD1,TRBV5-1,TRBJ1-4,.,TGCGCCAGCAGCGAAAGGACAGGGGAAAGTGAAAAACTGTTTTTT,CASSERTGESEKLFF
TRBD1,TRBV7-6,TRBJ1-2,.,TGTGCCAGCAGCCTCGAGGACAGGGTAGACTATGGCTACACCTTC,CASSLEDRVDYGYTF
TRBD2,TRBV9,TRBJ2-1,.,TGTGCCAGCAGCGTAGTTGCGGGGGATGAGCAGTTCTTC,CASSVVAGDEQFF
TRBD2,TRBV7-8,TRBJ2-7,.,TGTGCCAGCAGCTTAGGGCCAGCGGGAAACTACGAGCAGTACTTC,CASSLGPAGNYEQYF
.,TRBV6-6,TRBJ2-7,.,TGTGCCAGCAGTTACACAGGGTTCTACGAGCAGTACTTC,CASSYTGFYEQYF
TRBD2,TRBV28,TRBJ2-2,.,TGTGCCAGCAGTCCGCCGGGACTAGGACGCACCGGGGAGCTGTTTTTT,CASSPPGLGRTGELFF
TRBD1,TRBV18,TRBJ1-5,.,TGTGCCAGCTCACCTGGACAGGGGAATTGGCCCCAGCATTTT,CASSPGQGNWPQHF
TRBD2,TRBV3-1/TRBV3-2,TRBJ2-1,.,TGTGCCAGCAGCTATTCGGGAGGGGGTGAGCAGTTCTTC,CASSYSGGGEQFF
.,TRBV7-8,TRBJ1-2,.,TGTGCCAGCAGCTTAGATGGCTATGGCTACACCTTC,CASSLDGYGYTF
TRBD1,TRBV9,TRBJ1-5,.,TGTGCCAGCAGCGTAGGAGGACAGGTCAATCAGCCCCAGCATTTT,CASSVGGQVNQPQHF
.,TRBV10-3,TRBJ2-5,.,TGTGCCATTCTAGCGTCTAGCCAAGAGACCCAGTACTTC,CAILASSQETQYF
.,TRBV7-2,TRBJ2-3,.,TGTGCCAGCAGCCGCGACCCGTCCAAAAGCACAGATACGCAGTATTTT,CASSRDPSKSTDTQYF
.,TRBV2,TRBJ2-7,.,TGTGCCAGCAGAGTTGGACAGCTCTACGAGCAGTACTTC,CASRVGQLYEQYF
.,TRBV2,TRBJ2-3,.,TGTGCCACCGGGGGGGTGCAGGGGGCAGATACGCAGTATTTT,CATGGVQGADTQYF
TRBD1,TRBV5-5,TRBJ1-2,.,TGTGCCAGCAGCCGCGAACAGGGGTACTATGGCTACACCTTC,CASSREQGYYGYTF
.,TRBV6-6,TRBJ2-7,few,TGTGCCAGCGGGCCAGGGAGCCCCTACGAGCAGTACTTC,CASGPGSPYEQYF
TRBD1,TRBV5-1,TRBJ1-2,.,TGCGCCAGCAGCTTAACCTGGACAGGGGCAGTTCCCGCGTATGGCTACACCTTC,CASSLTWTGAVPAYGYTF
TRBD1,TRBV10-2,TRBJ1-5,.,TGCGCCAGCAGTGACGAAGGACAGGGTTTTCAGCCCCAGCATTTT,CASSDEGQGFQPQHF
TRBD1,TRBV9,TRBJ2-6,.,TGTGCCAGCAGCTTGACAGGGGCCAGCTCTGGGGCCAACGTCCTGACTTTC,CASSLTGASSGANVLTF